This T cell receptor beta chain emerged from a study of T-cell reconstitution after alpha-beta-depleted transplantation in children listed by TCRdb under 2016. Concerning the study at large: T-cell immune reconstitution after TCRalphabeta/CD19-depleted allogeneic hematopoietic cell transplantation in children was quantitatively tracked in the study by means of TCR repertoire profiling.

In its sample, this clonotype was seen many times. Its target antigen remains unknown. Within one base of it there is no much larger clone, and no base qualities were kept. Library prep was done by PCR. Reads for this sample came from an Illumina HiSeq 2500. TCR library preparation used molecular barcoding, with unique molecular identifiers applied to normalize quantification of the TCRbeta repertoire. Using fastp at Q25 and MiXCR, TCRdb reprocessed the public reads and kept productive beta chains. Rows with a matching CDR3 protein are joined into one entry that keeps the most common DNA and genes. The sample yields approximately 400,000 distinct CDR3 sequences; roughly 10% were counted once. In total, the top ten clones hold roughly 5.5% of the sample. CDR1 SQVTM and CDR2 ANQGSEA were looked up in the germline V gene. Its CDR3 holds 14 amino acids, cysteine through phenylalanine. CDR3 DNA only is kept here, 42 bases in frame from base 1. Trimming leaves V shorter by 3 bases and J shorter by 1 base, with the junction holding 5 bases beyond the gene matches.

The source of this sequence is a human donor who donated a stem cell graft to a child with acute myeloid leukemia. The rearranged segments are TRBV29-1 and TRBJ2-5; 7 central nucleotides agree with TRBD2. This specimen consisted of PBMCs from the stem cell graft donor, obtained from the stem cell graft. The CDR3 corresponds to CSVDGGGSQETQYF. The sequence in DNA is TGCAGCGTTGATGGGGGGGGATCCCAAGAGACCCAGTACTTC.